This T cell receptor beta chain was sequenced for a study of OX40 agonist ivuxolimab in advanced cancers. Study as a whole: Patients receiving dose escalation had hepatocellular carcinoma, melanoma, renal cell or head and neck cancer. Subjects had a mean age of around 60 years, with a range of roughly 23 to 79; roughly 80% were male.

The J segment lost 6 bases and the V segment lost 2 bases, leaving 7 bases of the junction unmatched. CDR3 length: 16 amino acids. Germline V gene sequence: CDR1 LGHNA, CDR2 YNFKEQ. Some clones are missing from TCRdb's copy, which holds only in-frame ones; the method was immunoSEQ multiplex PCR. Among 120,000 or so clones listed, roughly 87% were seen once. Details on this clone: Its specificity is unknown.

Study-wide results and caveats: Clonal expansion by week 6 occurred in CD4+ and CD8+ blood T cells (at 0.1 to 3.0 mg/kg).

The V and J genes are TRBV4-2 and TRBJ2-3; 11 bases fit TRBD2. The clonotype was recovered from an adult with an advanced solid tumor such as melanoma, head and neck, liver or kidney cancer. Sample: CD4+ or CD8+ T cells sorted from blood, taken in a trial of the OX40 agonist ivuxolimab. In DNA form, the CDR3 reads TGTGCCAGCAGCCAATCGATAGCGGGAGGGCCGGATACGCAGTATTTT. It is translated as CASSQSIAGGPDTQYF.